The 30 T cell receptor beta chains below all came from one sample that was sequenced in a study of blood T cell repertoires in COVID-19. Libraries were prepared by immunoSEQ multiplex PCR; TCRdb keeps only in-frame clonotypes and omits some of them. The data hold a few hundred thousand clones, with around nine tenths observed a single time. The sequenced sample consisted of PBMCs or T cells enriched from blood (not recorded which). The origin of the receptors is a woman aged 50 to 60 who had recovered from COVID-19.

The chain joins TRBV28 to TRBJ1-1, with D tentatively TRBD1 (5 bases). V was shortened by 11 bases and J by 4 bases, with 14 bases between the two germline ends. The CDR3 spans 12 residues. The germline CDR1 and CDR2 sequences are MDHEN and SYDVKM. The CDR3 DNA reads TGTGCCTCTCGGGGGTTGAGCACTGAAGCTTTCTTT. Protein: CASRGLSTEAFF.

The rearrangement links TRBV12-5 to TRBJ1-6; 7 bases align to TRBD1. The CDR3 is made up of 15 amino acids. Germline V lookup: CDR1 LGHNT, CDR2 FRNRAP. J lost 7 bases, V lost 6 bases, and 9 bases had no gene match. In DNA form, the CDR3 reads TGTGCTAGTGGAGGCGCCGGGACAGTCAATTCACCCCTCCACTTT. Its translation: CASGGAGTVNSPLHF. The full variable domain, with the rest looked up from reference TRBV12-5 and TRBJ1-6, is DARVTQTPRHKVTEMGQEVTMRCQPILGHNTVFWYRQTMMQGLELLAYFRNRAPLDDSGMPKDRFSAEMPDATLATLKIQPSEPRDSAVYFCASGGAGTVNSPLHFGNGTRLTVT.

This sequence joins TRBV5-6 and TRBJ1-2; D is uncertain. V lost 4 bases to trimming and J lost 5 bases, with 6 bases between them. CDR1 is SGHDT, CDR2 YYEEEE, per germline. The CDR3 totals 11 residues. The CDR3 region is CASSRDYGYTF. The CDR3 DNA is TGTGCCAGCAGCCGGGATTATGGCTACACCTTC.

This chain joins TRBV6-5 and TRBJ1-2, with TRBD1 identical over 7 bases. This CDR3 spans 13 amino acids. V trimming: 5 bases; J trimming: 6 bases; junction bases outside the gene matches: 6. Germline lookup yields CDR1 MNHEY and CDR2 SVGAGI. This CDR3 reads CASSTGTVDGYTF. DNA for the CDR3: TGTGCCAGCAGTACCGGGACAGTTGATGGCTACACCTTC.

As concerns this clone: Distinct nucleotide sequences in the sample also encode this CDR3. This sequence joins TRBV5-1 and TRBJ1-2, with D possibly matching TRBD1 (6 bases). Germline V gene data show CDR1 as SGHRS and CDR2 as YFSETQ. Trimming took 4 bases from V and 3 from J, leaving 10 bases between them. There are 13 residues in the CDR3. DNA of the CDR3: TGCGCCAGCAGCCCCTCAGGGGACTATGGCTACACCTTC. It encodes CASSPSGDYGYTF.

CDR3 nucleotide sequence: TGTGCCAGTAGTTCCGGGGAGGCCTACGAGCAGTACTTC. It encodes CASSSGEAYEQYF. This rearrangement joins TRBV19 to TRBJ2-7; maybe TRBD2 (6 bases). The CDR3 is 13 residues long. V was shortened by 5 bases and J by 2 bases, with 10 bases between the two germline ends. Germline V gene lookup returns CDR1 LNHDA and CDR2 SQIVND (reference sequence).

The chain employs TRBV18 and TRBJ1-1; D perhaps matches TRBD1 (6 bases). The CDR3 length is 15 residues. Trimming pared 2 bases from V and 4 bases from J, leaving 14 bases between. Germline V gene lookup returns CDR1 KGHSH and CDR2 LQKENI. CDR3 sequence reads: CASSPSGGGGTEAFF. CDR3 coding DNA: TGTGCCAGCTCACCATCGGGGGGGGGCGGCACTGAAGCTTTCTTT.

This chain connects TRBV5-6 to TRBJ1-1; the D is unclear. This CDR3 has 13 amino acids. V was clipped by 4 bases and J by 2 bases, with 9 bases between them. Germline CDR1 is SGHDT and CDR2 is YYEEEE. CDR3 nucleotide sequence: TGTGCCAGCAGCGCGGGGTTAAACACTGAAGCTTTCTTT. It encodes CASSAGLNTEAFF.

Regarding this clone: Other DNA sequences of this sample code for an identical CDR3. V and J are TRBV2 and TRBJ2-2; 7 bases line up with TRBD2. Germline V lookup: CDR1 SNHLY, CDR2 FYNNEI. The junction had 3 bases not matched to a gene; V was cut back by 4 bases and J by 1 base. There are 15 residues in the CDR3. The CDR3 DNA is TGTGCCAGCAGTGGATTAGCGGGGAACACCGGGGAGCTGTTTTTT. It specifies CASSGLAGNTGELFF.

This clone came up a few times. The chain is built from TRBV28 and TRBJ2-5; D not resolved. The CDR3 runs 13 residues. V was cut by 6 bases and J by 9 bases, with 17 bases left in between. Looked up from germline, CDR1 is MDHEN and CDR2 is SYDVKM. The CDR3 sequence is CASSQSFPPSQYF. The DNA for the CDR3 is TGTGCCAGCAGCCAAAGCTTCCCCCCATCCCAGTACTTC. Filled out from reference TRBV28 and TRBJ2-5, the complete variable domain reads DVKVTQSSRYLVKRTGEKVFLECVQDMDHENMFWYRQDPGLGLRLIYFSYDVKMKEKGDIPEGYSVSREKKERFSLILESASTNQTSMYLCASSQSFPPSQYFGPGTRLLVL.

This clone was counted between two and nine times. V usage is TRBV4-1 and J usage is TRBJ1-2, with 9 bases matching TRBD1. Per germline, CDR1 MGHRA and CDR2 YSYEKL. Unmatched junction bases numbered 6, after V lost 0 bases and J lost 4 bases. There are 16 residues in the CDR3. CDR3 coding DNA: TGCGCCAGCAGCCAAGAGGGACAGGGCTGGGGCTATGGCTACACCTTC. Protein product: CASSQEGQGWGYGYTF.

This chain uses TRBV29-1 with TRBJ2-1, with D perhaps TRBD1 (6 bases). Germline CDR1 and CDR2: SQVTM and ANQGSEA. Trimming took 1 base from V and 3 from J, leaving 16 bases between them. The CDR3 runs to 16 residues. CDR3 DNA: TGCAGCGTTGAAGGCATTGGACAGCGGTTCTACAATGAGCAGTTCTTC. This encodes CSVEGIGQRFYNEQFF.

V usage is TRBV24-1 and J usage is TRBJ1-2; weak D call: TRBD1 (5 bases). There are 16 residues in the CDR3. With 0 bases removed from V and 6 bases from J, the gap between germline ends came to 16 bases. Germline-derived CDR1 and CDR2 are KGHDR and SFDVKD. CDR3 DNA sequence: TGTGCCACCAGTGATTTGACCAGGGCTACCCCTCATGGCTACACCTTC. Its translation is CATSDLTRATPHGYTF.

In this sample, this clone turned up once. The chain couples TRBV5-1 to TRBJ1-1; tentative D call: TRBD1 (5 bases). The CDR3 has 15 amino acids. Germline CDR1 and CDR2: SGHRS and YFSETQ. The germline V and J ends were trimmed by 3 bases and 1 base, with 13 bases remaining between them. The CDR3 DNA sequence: TGCGCCAGCAGCTCCCATGGGGGGGGGAACACTGAAGCTTTCTTT. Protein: CASSSHGGGNTEAFF.

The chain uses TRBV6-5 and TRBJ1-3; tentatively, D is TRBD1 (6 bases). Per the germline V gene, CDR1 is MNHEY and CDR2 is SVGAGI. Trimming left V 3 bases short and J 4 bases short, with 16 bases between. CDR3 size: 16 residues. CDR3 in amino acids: CASSYALGGAGNTIYF. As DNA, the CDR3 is TGTGCCAGCAGTTATGCTCTTGGGGGCGCCGGAAACACCATATATTTT.

The CDR3 is CATSPQGLNQPQHF. CDR3 nucleotides: TGTGCCACCAGCCCCCAGGGGTTAAATCAGCCCCAGCATTTT. This chain links TRBV15 with TRBJ1-5; weak D call: TRBD1 (6 bases). CDR3 length: 14 residues. The germline V gene has CDR1 LNHNV and CDR2 YYDKDF (reference sequence). V was shortened by 5 bases and J by 4 bases, with 12 bases between the two germline ends.

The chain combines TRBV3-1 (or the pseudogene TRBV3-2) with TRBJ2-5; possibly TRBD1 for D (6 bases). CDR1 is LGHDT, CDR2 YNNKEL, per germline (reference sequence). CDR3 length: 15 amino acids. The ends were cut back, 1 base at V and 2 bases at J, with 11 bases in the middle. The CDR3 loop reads CASSQGIGQQETQYF. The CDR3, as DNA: TGTGCCAGCAGCCAAGGTATAGGACAGCAAGAGACCCAGTACTTC.

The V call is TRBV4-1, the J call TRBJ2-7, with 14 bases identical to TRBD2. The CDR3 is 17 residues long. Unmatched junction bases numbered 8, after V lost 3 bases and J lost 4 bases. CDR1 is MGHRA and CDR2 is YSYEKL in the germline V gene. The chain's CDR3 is CASSHERTSGGFYEQYF. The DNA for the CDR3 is TGCGCCAGCAGCCATGAGAGGACTAGCGGGGGGTTTTACGAGCAGTACTTC.

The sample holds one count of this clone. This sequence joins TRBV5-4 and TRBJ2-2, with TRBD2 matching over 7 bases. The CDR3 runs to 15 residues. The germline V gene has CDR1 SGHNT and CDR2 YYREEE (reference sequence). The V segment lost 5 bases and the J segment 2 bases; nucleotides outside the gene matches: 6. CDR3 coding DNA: TGTGCCAGCAGTTGGGCTAGCGGAAACACCGGGGAGCTGTTTTTT. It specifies CASSWASGNTGELFF.

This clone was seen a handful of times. The CDR3 nucleotides read TGTGCCAGCAGCCAATCCCCCAGTTCTGTCTCTGGAAACACCATATATTTT. Residues: CASSQSPSSVSGNTIYF. The chain has TRBV3-1 (or the pseudogene TRBV3-2) and TRBJ1-3; D remains unclear. V gave up 2 bases and J gave up 0 bases, with 14 bases separating them. Germline V gene sequence: CDR1 LGHDT, CDR2 YNNKEL (reference sequence). The CDR3 contains 17 residues.

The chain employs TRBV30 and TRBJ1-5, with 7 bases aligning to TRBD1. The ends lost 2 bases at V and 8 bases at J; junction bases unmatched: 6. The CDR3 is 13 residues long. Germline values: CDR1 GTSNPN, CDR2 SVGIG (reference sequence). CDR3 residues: CAWSRQGPEPQHF. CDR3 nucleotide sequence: TGTGCCTGGAGTCGACAGGGTCCGGAGCCCCAGCATTTT.

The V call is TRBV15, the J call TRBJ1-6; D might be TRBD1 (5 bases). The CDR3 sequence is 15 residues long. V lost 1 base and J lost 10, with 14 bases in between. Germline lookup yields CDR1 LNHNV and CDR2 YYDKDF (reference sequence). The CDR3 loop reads CATSRVGQGESPLHF. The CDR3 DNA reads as TGTGCCACCAGCAGAGTGGGGCAGGGTGAGTCACCCCTCCACTTT.

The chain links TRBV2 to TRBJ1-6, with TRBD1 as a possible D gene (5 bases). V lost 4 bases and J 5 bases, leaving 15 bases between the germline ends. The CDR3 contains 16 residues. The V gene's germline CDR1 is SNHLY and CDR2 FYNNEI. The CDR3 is CASSGLGARDNSPLHF. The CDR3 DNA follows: TGTGCCAGCAGTGGCCTAGGCGCCAGGGATAATTCACCCCTCCACTTT.

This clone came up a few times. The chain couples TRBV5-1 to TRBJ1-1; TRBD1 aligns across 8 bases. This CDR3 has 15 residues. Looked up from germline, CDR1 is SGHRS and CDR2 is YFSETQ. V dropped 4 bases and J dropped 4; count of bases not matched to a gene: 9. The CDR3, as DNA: TGCGCCAGCAGCGTTAGACAGGGGCCAGCCACTGAAGCTTTCTTT. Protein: CASSVRQGPATEAFF.

CDR3 protein: CATMTGLGHQPQHF. In nucleotides, the CDR3 is TGTGCCACCATGACAGGGTTGGGCCACCAGCCCCAGCATTTT. J is TRBJ1-5 and V is TRBV15; 7 positions agree with TRBD1. The V gene end was trimmed by 7 bases and the J gene end by 7 bases; junction bases not matched to a gene: 10. The CDR3 length is 14 residues. Looked up from germline, CDR1 is LNHNV and CDR2 is YYDKDF (reference sequence).

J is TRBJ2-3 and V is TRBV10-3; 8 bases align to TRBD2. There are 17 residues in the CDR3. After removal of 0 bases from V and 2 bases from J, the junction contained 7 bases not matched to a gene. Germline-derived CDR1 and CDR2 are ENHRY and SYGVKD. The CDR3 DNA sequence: TGTGCCATCAGTGAGTCGAGCGGGGGAGTCTTCACAGATACGCAGTATTTT. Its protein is CAISESSGGVFTDTQYF.

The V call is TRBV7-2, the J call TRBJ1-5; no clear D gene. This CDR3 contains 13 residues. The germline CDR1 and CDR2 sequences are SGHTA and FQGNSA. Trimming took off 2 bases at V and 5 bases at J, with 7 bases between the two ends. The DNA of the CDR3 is TGTGCCAGCAGCTTATCCGGGGATCAGCCCCAGCATTTT. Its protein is CASSLSGDQPQHF.

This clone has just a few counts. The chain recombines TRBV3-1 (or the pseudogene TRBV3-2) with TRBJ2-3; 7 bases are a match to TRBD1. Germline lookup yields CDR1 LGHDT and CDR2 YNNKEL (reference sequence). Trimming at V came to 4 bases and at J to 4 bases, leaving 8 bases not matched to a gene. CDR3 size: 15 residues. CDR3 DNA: TGTGCCAGCAGCCTTCGACAGGGATCCCCAGATACGCAGTATTTT. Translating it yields CASSLRQGSPDTQYF.

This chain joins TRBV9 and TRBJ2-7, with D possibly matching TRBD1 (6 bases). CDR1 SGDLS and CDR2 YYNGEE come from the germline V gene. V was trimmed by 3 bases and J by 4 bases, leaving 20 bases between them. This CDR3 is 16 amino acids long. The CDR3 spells CASSAQDSRVGYEQYF. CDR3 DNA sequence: TGTGCCAGCAGCGCACAGGACAGCCGTGTCGGGTACGAGCAGTACTTC.

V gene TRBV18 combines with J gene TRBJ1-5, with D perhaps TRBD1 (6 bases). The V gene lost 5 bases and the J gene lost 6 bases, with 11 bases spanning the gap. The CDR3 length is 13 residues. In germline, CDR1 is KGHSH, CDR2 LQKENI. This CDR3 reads CASSADRFQPQHF. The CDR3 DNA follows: TGTGCCAGCTCAGCGGACAGATTTCAGCCCCAGCATTTT.